This TCR beta chain came from a study of immune evolution from preneoplasia to lung adenocarcinoma. Per the germline V gene, CDR1 is MDHEN and CDR2 is SYDVKM. The CDR3 is made up of 16 amino acids. V lost 3 bases to trimming and J lost 7 bases; unmatched junction nucleotides: 10. Here immunoSEQ multiplex PCR was the method, and the copy in TCRdb shows in-frame clones only, minus some. The table records about 41,000 clones, approximately 80% of them present only once. The sequence derives from a person in their sixties or seventies with lung adenocarcinoma. Sample: FFPE invasive lung adenocarcinoma tissue. J is TRBJ2-7 and V is TRBV28; 12 bases fit TRBD1. The CDR3 sequence: CASSLAGTGGEGEQYF. The CDR3 bases are TGTGCCAGCAGTTTGGCCGGGACAGGGGGCGAAGGGGAGCAGTACTTC.